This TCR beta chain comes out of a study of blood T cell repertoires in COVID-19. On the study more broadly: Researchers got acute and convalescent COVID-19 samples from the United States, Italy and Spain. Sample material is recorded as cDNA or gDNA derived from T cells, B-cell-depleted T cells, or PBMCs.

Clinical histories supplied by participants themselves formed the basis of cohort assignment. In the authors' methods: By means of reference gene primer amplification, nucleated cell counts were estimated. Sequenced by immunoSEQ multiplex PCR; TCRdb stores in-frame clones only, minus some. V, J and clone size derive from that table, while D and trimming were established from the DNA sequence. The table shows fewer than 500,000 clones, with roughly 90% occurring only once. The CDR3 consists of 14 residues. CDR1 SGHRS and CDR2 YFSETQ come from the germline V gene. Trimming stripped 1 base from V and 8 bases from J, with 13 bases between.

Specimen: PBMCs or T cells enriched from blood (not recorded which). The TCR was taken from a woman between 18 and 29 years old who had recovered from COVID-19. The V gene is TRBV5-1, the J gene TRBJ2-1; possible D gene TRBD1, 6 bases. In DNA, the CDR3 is TGCGCCAGCAGCTTGTTAACAGGGTTAGATGAGCAGTTCTTC. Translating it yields CASSLLTGLDEQFF. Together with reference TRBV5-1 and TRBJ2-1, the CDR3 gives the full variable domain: KAGVTQTPRYLIKTRGQQVTLSCSPISGHRSVSWYQQTPGQGLQFLFEYFSETQRNKGNFPGRFSGRQFSNSRSEMNVSTLELGDSALYLCASSLLTGLDEQFFGPGTRLTVL.